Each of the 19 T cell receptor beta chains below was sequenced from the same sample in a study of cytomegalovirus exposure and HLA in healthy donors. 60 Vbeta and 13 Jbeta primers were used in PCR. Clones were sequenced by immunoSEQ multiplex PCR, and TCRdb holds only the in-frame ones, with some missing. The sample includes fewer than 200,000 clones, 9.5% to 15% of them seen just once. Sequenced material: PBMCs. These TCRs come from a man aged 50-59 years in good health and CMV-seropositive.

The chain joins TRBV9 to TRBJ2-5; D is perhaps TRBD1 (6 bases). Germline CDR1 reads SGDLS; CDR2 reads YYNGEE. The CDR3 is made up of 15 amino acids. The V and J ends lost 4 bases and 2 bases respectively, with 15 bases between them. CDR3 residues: CASSLRPGDQETQYF. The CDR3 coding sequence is TGTGCCAGCAGCCTTAGGCCAGGGGATCAAGAGACCCAGTACTTC.

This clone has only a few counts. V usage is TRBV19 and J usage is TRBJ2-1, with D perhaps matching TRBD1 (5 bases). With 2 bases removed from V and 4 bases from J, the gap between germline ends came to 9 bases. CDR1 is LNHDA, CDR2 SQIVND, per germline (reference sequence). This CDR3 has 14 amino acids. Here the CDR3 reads CASSIQGDYNEQFF. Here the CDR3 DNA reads TGTGCCAGTAGTATACAGGGTGATTACAATGAGCAGTTCTTC.

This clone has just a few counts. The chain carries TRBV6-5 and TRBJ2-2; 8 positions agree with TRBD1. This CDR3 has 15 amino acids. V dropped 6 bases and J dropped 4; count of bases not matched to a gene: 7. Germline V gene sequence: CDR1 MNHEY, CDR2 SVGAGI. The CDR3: CASSRRGRGTGELFF. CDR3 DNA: TGTGCCAGCAGCCGCAGGGGGCGCGGCACCGGGGAGCTGTTTTTT.

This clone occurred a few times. CDR3 sequence reads: CASSHDAGRGYTF. CDR3 nucleotide sequence: TGTGCCAGCAGCCACGACGCCGGGAGAGGCTACACCTTC. The chain joins TRBV14 to TRBJ1-2; D ambiguous. V was pared by 3 bases and J by 8 bases, with 13 bases between. The CDR3 contains 13 residues. The germline V gene has CDR1 SGHDN and CDR2 FVKESK. Combining the CDR3 with reference TRBV14 and TRBJ1-2 gives the whole variable domain EAGVTQFPSHSVIEKGQTVTLRCDPISGHDNLYWYRRVMGKEIKFLLHFVKESKQDESGMPNNRFLAERTGGTYSTLKVQPAELEDSGVYFCASSHDAGRGYTFGSGTRLTVV.

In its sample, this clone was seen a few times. The CDR3 sequence is CASSPLVAGVTGELFF. For the CDR3, the DNA is TGTGCCAGCAGCCCCCTAGTAGCGGGGGTAACCGGGGAGCTGTTTTTT. The chain carries TRBV11-2 and TRBJ2-2; 9 nucleotides line up with TRBD2. The CDR3 is 16 amino acids. Germline V gives CDR1 SGHAT, CDR2 FQNNGV. V lost 5 bases to trimming and J lost 5 bases; unmatched junction nucleotides: 9. Full variable domain (outside the CDR3, taken from reference TRBV11-2 and TRBJ2-2): EAGVAQSPRYKIIEKRQSVAFWCNPISGHATLYWYQQILGQGPKLLIQFQNNGVVDDSQLPKDRFSAERLKGVDSTLKIQPAKLEDSAVYLCASSPLVAGVTGELFFGEGSRLTVL.

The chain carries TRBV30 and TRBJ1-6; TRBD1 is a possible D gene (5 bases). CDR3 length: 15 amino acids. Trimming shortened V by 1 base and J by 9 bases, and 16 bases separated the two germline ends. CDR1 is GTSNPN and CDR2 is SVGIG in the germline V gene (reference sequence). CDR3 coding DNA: TGTGCCTGGAGTGCCCCGCGGGGCTCGACTTCACCCCTCCACTTT. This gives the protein CAWSAPRGSTSPLHF.

CDR3 amino acids: CASSPGTGSTDTQYF. In DNA, the CDR3 is TGTGCCAGCAGTCCCGGGACAGGGAGCACAGATACGCAGTATTTT. V and J are TRBV28 and TRBJ2-3; 9 bases match TRBD1. This CDR3 is 15 amino acids long. The V and J ends lost 5 bases and 0 bases, in that order; junction bases with no gene match: 3. Looked up from germline, CDR1 is MDHEN and CDR2 is SYDVKM.

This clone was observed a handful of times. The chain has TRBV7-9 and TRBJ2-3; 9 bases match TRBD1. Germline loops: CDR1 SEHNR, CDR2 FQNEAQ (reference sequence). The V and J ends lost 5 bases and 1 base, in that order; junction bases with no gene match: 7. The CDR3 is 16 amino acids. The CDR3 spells CASSTLQGAGTDTQYF. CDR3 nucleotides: TGTGCCAGCAGCACCCTACAGGGGGCGGGCACAGATACGCAGTATTTT. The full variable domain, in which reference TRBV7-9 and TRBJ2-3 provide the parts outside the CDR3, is DTGVSQNPRHKITKRGQNVTFRCDPISEHNRLYWYRQTLGQGPEFLTYFQNEAQLEKSRLLSDRFSAERPKGSFSTLEIQRTEQGDSAMYLCASSTLQGAGTDTQYFGPGTRLTVL.

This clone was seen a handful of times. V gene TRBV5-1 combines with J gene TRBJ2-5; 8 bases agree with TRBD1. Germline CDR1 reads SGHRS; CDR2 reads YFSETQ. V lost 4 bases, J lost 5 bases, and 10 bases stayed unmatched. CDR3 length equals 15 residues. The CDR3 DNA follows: TGCGCCAGCAGCCTCTACAGGGGGAGAGGGGAGACCCAGTACTTC. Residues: CASSLYRGRGETQYF.

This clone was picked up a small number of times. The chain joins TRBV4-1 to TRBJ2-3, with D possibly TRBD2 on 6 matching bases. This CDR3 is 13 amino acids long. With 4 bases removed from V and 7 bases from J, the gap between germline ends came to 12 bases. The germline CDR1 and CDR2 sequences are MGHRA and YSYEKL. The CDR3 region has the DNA TGCGCCAGCAGCCTACTCGGCGGGAATACGCAGTATTTT. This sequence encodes CASSLLGGNTQYF.

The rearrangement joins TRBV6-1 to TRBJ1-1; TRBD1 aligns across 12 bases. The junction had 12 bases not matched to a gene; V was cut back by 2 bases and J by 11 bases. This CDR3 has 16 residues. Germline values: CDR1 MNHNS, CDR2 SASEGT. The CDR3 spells CASSELPGQGARGAFF. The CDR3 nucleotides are TGTGCCAGCAGTGAACTACCGGGACAGGGGGCGCGAGGGGCTTTCTTT.

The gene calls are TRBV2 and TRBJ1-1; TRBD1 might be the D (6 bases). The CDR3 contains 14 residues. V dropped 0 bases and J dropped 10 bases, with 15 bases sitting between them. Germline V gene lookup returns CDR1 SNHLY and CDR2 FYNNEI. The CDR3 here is CASSEAGRGRGAFF. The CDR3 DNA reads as TGTGCCAGCAGTGAAGCTGGTCGCGGCAGGGGAGCTTTCTTT.

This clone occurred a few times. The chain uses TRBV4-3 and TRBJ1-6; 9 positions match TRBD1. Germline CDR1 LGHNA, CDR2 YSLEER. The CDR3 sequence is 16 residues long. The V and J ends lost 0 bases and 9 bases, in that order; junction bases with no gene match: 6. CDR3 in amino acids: CASSQDGTGYASPLHF. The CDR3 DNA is TGCGCCAGCAGCCAAGATGGGACAGGGTACGCTTCACCCCTCCACTTT.

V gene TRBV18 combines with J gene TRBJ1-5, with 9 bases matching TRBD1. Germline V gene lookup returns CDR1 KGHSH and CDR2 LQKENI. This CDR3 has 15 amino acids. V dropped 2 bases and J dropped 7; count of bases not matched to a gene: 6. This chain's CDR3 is CASSPRQGEMQPQHF. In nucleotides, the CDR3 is TGTGCCAGCTCACCAAGACAGGGGGAAATGCAGCCCCAGCATTTT.

CDR3 bases: TGTGCCAGCTCACCCGCCCGGGACAGGAACACTGAAGCTTTCTTT. This gives the protein CASSPARDRNTEAFF. This chain connects TRBV18 to TRBJ1-1; 7 nucleotides match TRBD1. The germline V gene encodes CDR1 KGHSH and CDR2 LQKENI. J was trimmed by 1 base and V by 3 bases; bases with no gene match: 5. The CDR3 extends over 15 amino acids.

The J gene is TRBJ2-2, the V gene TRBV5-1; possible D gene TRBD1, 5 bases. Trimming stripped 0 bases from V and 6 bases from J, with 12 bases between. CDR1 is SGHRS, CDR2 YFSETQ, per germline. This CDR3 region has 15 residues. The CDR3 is CASSLEGRVAGELFF. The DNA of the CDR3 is TGCGCCAGCAGCTTGGAAGGCAGGGTGGCCGGGGAGCTGTTTTTT.

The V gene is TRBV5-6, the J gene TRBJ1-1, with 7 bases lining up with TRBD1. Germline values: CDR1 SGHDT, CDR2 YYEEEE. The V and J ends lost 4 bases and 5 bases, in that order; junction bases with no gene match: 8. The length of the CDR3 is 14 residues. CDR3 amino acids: CASSPTGDRTEAFF. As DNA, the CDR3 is TGTGCCAGCAGCCCAACAGGGGATCGTACTGAAGCTTTCTTT.

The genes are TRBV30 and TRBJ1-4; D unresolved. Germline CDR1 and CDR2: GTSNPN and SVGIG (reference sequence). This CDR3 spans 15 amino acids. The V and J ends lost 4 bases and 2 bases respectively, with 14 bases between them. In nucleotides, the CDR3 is TGTGCCTGGACCCCTTCGTTTTCTACTAATGAAAAACTGTTTTTT. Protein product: CAWTPSFSTNEKLFF. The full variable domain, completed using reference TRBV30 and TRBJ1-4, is SQTIHQWPATLVQPVGSPLSLECTVEGTSNPNLYWYRQAAGRGLQLLFYSVGIGQISSEVPQNLSASRPQDRQFILSSKKLLLSDSGFYLCAWTPSFSTNEKLFFGSGTQLSVL.

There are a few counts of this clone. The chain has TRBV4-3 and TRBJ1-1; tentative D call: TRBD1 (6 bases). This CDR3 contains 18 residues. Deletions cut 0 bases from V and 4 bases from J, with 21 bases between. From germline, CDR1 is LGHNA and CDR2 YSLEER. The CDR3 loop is CASSQEGGSGGLGTEAFF. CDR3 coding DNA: TGCGCCAGCAGCCAAGAAGGGGGGTCGGGGGGCCTTGGCACTGAAGCTTTCTTT.